Given below is one T cell receptor beta chain in context. What it recognizes is unknown. This sample is drawn from a study of CD8 T cells in Susac syndrome. Study-wide findings and caveats: In Susac syndrome, CD4+ T cell repertoires lacked any clonal expansion.

The CDR3 covers 11 residues. Per germline, CDR1 SQVTM and CDR2 ANQGSEA. V gave up 3 bases and J gave up 8 bases, with 10 bases separating them. RNA amounts of about 0.5 to 1 ug underwent reverse transcription with random hexamers. Across 54 Vbeta and 13 Jbeta, TCR beta CDR3 was amplified with immunoSEQ multiplex PCR. MiXCR was run by TCRdb on the immunoSEQ multiplex PCR reads, yielding one entry per CDR3 protein. The repertoire holds 150,000 to 180,000 distinct CDR3 sequences, with 90% to 95% as singletons. The chain joins TRBV29-1 to TRBJ1-2; D perhaps matches TRBD1 (6 bases). The sequence derives from a human donor with Susac syndrome. The sequencing input was CD4+ T cells from PBMCs. CDR3 bases: TGCAGCGTTGAGGCAGGGGACGGCTACACCTTC. It codes for CSVEAGDGYTF.